The clone carrying this TCR beta chain was detected many times. Its target is not known. The read terminates 3 residues ahead of where the CDR3 ends, so the germline J gene completes it. Measured with immunoSEQ multiplex PCR; TCRdb has only the in-frame clones, and not every one. The sample contains just under 20,000 clones, none occurring once; 2.5% lies in the top ten. CDR1 is SGHDT, CDR2 YYEEEE, per germline. The CDR3 runs 14 residues. V was clipped by 4 bases and J by 0 bases; unmatched bases: 2. The entry originates in a study of T cell clonality in common variable immunodeficiency. Findings and limits, study-wide: Fewer deletions and N-nucleotide insertions were reportedly seen in common variable immunodeficiency TCR beta sequences.

This rearrangement joins TRBV5-6 to TRBJ2-7, with 9 positions matching TRBD2. The TCR sequence derives from a human donor with common variable immunodeficiency. Sequencing used peripheral blood mononuclear cells. CDR3 sequence: CASSVTSGSYEQYF. CDR3 bases read: TGTGCCAGCAGCGTGACTAGCGGCTCCTACGAG.